What follows are 6 T cell receptor beta chains derived from one specimen sequenced in a study of control samples from healthy donors and cancer patients. Repertoires were generated with immunoSEQ multiplex PCR, while TCRdb's copy carries only in-frame clones and drops some. The sample carries about 80,000 clones, 70% to 85% recorded once. Sequenced sample: PBMCs. These receptors originate from a man aged 55 to 70 with head and neck cancer.

The chain recombines TRBV9 with TRBJ1-4, with 10 bases fitting TRBD1. Germline V gene sequence: CDR1 SGDLS, CDR2 YYNGEE. This CDR3 contains 15 residues. The V segment lost 3 bases and the J segment 7 bases; nucleotides outside the gene matches: 6. This CDR3 reads CASSARDRGGEKLFF. In nucleotides, the CDR3 is TGTGCCAGCAGCGCGAGGGACAGGGGAGGTGAAAAACTGTTTTTT.

The V call is TRBV7-9, the J call TRBJ1-1, with 7 bases identical to TRBD1. The CDR3 sequence is 16 residues long. Trimming at V came to 5 bases and at J to 4 bases, leaving 13 bases not matched to a gene. CDR1 and CDR2 (germline): SEHNR, FQNEAQ (reference sequence). The CDR3 sequence: CASSRNRGGFSTEAFF. CDR3 bases: TGTGCCAGCAGCCGAAACAGGGGCGGGTTCTCCACTGAAGCTTTCTTT.

The V and J genes are TRBV25-1 and TRBJ2-5; 11 bases agree with TRBD1. Germline assignment: CDR1 MGHDK and CDR2 SYGVNS. With 3 bases clipped from V and 4 bases from J, the junction kept 4 bases outside the gene matches. CDR3 size: 15 residues. The CDR3 loop is CASSDWTGGGETQYF. CDR3 bases: TGTGCCAGCAGTGACTGGACAGGGGGCGGAGAGACCCAGTACTTC.

CDR3 region: CASSLTGNTEAFF. The CDR3 nucleotides read TGTGCCAGCAGCCTGACAGGGAACACTGAAGCTTTCTTT. The V and J genes are TRBV7-9 and TRBJ1-1; weak D call: TRBD1 (6 bases). Trimming removed 5 bases at V and 1 base at J, with 8 bases between. Germline CDR1 SEHNR, CDR2 FQNEAQ (reference sequence). This CDR3 spans 13 amino acids.

This chain links TRBV9 with TRBJ2-7, with 7 bases identical to TRBD2. V trimming: 2 bases; J trimming: 2 bases; junction bases outside the gene matches: 7. CDR3 length equals 15 residues. Germline loops: CDR1 SGDLS, CDR2 YYNGEE. CDR3 residues: CASSVGGGLPYEQYF. CDR3 in DNA: TGTGCCAGCAGCGTGGGGGGAGGGCTCCCCTACGAGCAGTACTTC. The full variable domain, in which reference TRBV9 and TRBJ2-7 provide the parts outside the CDR3, is DSGVTQTPKHLITATGQRVTLRCSPRSGDLSVYWYQQSLDQGLQFLIQYYNGEERAKGNILERFSAQQFPDLHSELNLSSLELGDSALYFCASSVGGGLPYEQYFGPGTRLTVT.

The gene calls are TRBV7-8 and TRBJ2-6; 7 bases align to TRBD1. The V gene's germline CDR1 is SGHVS and CDR2 FQNEAQ. Trimming cost V 0 bases and J 0 bases; bases outside gene matches: 2. The CDR3 covers 17 residues. The DNA of the CDR3 is TGTGCCAGCAGCTTAGCGGACAGGAACTCTGGGGCCAACGTCCTGACTTTC. Its translation is CASSLADRNSGANVLTF.